This T cell receptor beta chain was sequenced in a study of vaccination and CD4 T cells after COVID-19. In the study overall: Convalescent patients had positive nasal swab PCR results for SARS-CoV-2. Disease was mild in roughly nine and severe in one.

Time point indicated: late sampling 161 to 241 days after vaccination in a few convalescent patients. Described treatment: roughly 10-day PBMC culture with coronavirus spike peptide pools or control peptides (ViraFEST assay). An Oncomine TCR Beta short-read assay was used to sequence the DNA from cultured CD4+ T cells. MiXCR, applied by TCRdb to the PCR reads, yields one record per CDR3 protein. Of tens of thousands of distinct CDR3 sequences in the sample, approximately 30% were seen once. This clonotype was detected only a few times. Its specificity is unknown. Sequencing was performed on CD4+ T cells from blood, cultured in vitro, taken about 7 months after SARS-CoV-2 vaccination. The TCR was taken from a human donor who had recovered from COVID-19.

CDR3 coding DNA: TGTGCCAGCAGTCCCAGGGGGGTGAGCACAGATACGCAGTATTTT. It translates to CASSPRGVSTDTQYF. The chain has TRBV6-1 and TRBJ2-3; a weak D match, TRBD1 (7 bases). CDR1 and CDR2 (germline): MNHNS, SASEGT. The CDR3 covers 15 residues. V lost 5 bases to trimming and J lost 0 bases, with 12 bases between them.